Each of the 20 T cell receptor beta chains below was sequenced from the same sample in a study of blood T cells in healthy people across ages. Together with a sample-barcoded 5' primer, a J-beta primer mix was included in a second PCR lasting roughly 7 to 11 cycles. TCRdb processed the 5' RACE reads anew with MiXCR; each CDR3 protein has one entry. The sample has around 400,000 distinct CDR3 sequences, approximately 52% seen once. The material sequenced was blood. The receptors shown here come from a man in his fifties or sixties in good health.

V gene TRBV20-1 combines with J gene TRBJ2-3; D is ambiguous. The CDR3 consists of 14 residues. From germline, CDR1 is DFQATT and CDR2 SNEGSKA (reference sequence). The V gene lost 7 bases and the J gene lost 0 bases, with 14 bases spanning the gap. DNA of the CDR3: TGCAGTGGGCTCCGGTCTGGAAGCACAGATACGCAGTATTTT. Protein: CSGLRSGSTDTQYF.

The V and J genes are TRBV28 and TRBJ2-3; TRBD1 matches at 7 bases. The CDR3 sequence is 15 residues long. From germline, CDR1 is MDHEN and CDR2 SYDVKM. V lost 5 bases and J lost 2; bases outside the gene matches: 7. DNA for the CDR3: TGTGCCAGCAGTACACGGACAGGCAACACAGATACGCAGTATTTT. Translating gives CASSTRTGNTDTQYF. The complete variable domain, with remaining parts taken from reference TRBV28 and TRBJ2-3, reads DVKVTQSSRYLVKRTGEKVFLECVQDMDHENMFWYRQDPGLGLRLIYFSYDVKMKEKGDIPEGYSVSREKKERFSLILESASTNQTSMYLCASSTRTGNTDTQYFGPGTRLTVL.

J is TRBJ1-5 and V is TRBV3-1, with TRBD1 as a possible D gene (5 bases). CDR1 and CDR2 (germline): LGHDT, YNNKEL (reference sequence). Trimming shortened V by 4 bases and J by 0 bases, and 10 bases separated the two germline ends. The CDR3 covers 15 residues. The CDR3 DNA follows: TGTGCCAGCAGCCGGTCGGGGGTTAGCAATCAGCCCCAGCATTTT. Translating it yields CASSRSGVSNQPQHF.

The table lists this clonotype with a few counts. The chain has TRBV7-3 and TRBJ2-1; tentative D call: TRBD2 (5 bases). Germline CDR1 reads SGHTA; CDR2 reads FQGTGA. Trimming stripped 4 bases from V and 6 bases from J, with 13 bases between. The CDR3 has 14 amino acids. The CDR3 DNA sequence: TGTGCCAGCAGCTCCGCTAGCATCGGCAATGAGCAGTTCTTC. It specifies CASSSASIGNEQFF.

CDR3 sequence reads: CSARPSARTAVAGWQYF. The CDR3 DNA is TGCAGTGCTAGACCCTCCGCGCGGACAGCCGTGGCGGGGTGGCAGTACTTC. The rearrangement links TRBV20-1 to TRBJ2-4; D may be TRBD1 or TRBD2 (6 bases each). V was trimmed by 2 bases and J by 13 bases, leaving 30 bases between them. The CDR3 covers 17 residues. Looked up from germline, CDR1 is DFQATT and CDR2 is SNEGSKA (reference sequence).

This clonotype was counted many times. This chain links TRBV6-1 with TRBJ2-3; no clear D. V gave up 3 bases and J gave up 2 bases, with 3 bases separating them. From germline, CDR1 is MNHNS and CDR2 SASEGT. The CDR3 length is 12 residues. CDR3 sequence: CASSENTDTQYF. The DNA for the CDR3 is TGTGCCAGCAGTGAGAACACAGATACGCAGTATTTT.

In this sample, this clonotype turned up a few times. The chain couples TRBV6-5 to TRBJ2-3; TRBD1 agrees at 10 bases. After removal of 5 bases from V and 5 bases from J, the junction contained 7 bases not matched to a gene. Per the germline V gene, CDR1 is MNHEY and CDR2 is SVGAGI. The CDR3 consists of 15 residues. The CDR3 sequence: CASSTDRGHRDTQYF. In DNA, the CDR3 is TGTGCCAGCAGTACCGACAGGGGGCATAGAGATACGCAGTATTTT.

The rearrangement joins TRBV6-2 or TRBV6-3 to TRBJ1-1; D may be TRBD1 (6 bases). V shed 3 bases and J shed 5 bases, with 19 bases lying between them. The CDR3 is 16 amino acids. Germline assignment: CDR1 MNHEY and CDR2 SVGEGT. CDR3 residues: CASSYGDVGTKTEAFF. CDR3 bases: TGTGCCAGCAGTTATGGGGATGTGGGGACAAAGACTGAAGCTTTCTTT.

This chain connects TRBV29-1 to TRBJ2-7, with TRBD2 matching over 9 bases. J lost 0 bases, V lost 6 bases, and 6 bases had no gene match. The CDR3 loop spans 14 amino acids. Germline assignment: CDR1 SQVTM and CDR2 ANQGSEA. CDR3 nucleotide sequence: TGCAGCGTACTTAGCGGGGGCAACTCCTACGAGCAGTACTTC. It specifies CSVLSGGNSYEQYF.

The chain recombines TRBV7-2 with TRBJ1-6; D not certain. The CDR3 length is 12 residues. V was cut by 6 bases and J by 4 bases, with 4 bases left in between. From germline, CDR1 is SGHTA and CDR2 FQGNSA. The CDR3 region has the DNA TGTGCCAGCAGGGAGTATAATTCACCCCTCCACTTT. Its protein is CASREYNSPLHF.

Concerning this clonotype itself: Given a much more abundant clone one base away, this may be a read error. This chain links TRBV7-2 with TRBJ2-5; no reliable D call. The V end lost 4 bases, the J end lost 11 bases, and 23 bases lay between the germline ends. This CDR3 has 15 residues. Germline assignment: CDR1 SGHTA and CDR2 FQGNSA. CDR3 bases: TGTGCCAGCAGCTCGGACGGATCAAGGTTCAATGAGCAGTACTTC. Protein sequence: CASSSDGSRFNEQYF.

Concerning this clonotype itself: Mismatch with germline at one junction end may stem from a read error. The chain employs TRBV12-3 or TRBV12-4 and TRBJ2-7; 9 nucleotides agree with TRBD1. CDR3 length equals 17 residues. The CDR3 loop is CASSLAPGTGNSYEQYF. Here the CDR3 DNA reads TGTGCCAGCAGCTTAGCGCCCGGGACAGGGAACTCCTACGAGCAGTACTTC.

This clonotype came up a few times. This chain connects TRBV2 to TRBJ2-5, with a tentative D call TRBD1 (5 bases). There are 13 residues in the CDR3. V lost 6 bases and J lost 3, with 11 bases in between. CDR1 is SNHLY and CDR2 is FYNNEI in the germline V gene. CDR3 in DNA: TGTGCCAGCAGCGAACGCAGGGAAGAGACCCAGTACTTC. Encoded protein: CASSERREETQYF.

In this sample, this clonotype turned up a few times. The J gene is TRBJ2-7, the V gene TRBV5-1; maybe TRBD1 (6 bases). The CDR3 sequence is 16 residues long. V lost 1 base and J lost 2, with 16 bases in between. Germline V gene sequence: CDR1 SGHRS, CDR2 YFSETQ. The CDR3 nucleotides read TGCGCCAGCAGCTTGAAACCCGGGACACCGACCTACGAGCAGTACTTC. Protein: CASSLKPGTPTYEQYF.

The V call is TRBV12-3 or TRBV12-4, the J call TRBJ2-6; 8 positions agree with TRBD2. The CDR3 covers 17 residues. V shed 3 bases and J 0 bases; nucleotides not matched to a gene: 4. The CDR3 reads CASSFDGGDSGANVLTF. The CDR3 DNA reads TGTGCCAGCAGTTTTGACGGGGGGGACTCTGGGGCCAACGTCCTGACTTTC.

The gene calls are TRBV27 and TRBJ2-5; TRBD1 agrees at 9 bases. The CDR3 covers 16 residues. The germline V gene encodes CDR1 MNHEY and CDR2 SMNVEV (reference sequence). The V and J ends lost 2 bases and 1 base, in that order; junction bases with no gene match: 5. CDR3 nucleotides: TGTGCCAGCAGTTTAAGGGCGGACAGGGGCCAAGAGACCCAGTACTTC. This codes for CASSLRADRGQETQYF.

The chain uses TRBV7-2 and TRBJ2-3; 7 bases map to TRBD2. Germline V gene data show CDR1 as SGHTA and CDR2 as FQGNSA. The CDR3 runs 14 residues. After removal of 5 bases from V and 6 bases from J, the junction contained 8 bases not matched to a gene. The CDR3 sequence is CASSARTSSDTQYF. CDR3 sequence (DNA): TGTGCCAGCAGCGCGCGGACTAGTAGTGATACGCAGTATTTT.

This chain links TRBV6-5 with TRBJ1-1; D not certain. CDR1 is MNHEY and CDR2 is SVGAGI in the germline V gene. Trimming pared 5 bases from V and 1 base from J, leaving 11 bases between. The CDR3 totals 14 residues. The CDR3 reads CASSPDVWNTEAFF. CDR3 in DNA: TGTGCCAGCAGTCCCGACGTTTGGAACACTGAAGCTTTCTTT.

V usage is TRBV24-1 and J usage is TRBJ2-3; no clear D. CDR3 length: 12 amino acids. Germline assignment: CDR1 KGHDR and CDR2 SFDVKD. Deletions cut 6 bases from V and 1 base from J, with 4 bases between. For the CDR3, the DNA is TGTGCCACCAGTCCGGGCACAGATACGCAGTATTTT. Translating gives CATSPGTDTQYF.

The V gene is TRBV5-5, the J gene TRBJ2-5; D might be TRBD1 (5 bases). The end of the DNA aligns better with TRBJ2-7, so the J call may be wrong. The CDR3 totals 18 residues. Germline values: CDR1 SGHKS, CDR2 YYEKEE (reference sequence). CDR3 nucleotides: TGTGCCAGCAGCTTGGCCCATTCGACAGACCCGAGGTCCTACGAGCAGTACTTC. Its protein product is CASSLAHSTDPRSYEQYF.